This TCR beta chain was captured in a study of CD8 T cells in Susac syndrome. Germline V lookup: CDR1 SGHAT, CDR2 FQDESV (reference sequence). This CDR3 has 15 amino acids. V was clipped by 3 bases and J by 2 bases; unmatched bases: 5. This clonotype was detected once. It was with random hexamers that about 0.45 to 1 ug RNA was reverse transcribed. TCRdb redid the calling of the immunoSEQ multiplex PCR reads with MiXCR, one entry per CDR3 protein. This table has more than 95,000 distinct CDR3 sequences, just under 95% appearing once. The TCR was taken from a human donor with multiple sclerosis. Sample: CD4+ T cells from PBMCs. This rearrangement joins TRBV11-1 to TRBJ2-7, with 9 nucleotides matching TRBD2. Here the CDR3 reads CASSFLAGTTYEQYF. In DNA, the CDR3 is TGTGCCAGCAGCTTTCTAGCGGGGACGACCTACGAGCAGTACTTC.